This T cell receptor beta chain was documented in a study of cytomegalovirus exposure and HLA in healthy donors. The V end was cut by 3 bases, the J end by 8 bases, with 15 bases between. The CDR3 has 14 amino acids. The germline gives CDR1 SGDLS, CDR2 YYNGEE. In the case of this clone: The antigen is undetermined.

The donors belonged to the roughly 110-subject validation cohort, separate from the roughly 710-subject first cohort. Study results and limitations: Some public TCRs appeared in many individuals, while most sequences were rare. For cytomegalovirus status, the classifier reportedly gave diagnoses with high specificity and sensitivity. CMV antigen specificity was confirmed in vitro for a few CMV-associated chains.

The data were produced by immunoSEQ multiplex PCR, yet TCRdb's version contains in-frame clones alone and is incomplete. The table records 70,000 to 95,000 clones, 93% of them present only once. The sequence came from a woman aged 30 to 39 in good health and CMV-seronegative. This chain joins TRBV9 and TRBJ2-1, with D perhaps matching TRBD2 (5 bases). The sample consisted of PBMCs. CDR3 protein: CASSAEGWRDEQFF. In DNA form, the CDR3 reads TGTGCCAGCAGCGCCGAGGGCTGGCGGGATGAGCAGTTCTTC.